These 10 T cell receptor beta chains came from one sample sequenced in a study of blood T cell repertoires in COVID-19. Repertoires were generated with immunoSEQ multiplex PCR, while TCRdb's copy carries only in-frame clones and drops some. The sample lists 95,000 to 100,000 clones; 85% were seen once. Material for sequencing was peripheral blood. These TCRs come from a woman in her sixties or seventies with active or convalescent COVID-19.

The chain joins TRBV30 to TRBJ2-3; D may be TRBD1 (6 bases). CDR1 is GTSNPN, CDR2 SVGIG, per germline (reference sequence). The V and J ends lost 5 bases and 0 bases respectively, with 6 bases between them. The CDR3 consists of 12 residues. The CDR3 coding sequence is TGTGCCTGGGGACAGAGCACAGATACGCAGTATTTT. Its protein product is CAWGQSTDTQYF.

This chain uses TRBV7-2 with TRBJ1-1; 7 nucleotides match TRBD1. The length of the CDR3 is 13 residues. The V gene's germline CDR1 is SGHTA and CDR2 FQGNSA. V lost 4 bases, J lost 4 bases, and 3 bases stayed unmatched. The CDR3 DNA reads TGTGCCAGCAGCTCGGGACAGTTCACTGAAGCTTTCTTT. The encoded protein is CASSSGQFTEAFF.

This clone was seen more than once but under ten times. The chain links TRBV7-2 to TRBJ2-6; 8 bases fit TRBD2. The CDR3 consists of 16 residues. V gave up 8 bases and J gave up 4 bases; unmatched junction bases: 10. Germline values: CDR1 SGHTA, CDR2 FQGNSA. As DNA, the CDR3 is TGTGCCAGCCAACTAGCGGCAACTGGAGGGGCCAACGTCCTGACTTTC. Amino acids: CASQLAATGGANVLTF.

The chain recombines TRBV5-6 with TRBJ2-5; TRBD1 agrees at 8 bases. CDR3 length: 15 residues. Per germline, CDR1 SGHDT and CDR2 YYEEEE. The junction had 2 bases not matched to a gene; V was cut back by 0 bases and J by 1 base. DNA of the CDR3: TGTGCCAGCAGCTTGGCAGGGGGCGTCCAAGAGACCCAGTACTTC. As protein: CASSLAGGVQETQYF.

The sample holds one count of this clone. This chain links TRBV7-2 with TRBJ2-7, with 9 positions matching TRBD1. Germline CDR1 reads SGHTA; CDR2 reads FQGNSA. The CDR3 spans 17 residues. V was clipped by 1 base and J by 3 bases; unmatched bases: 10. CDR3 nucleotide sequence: TGTGCCAGCAGCTTAGTAGTCGACCCGGGACAGGGCTACGAGCAGTACTTC. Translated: CASSLVVDPGQGYEQYF.

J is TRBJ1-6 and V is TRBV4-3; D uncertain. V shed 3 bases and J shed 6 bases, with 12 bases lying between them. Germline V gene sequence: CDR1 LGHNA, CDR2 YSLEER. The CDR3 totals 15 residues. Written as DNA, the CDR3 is TGCGCCAGCAGCCAGGAGGGAATGGGTAATTCACCCCTCCACTTT. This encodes CASSQEGMGNSPLHF.

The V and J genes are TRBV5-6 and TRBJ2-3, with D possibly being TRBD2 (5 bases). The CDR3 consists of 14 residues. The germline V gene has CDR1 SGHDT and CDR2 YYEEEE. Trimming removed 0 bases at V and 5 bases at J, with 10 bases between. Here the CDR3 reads CASSLGARGDTQYF. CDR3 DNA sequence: TGTGCCAGCAGCTTGGGGGCACGGGGAGATACGCAGTATTTT.

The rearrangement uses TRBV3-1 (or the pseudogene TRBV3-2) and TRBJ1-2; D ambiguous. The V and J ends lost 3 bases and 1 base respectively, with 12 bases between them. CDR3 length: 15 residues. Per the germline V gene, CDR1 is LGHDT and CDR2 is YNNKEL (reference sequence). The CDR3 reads CASSQAGRNNYGYTF. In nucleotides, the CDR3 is TGTGCCAGCAGCCAGGCTGGGAGGAATAACTATGGCTACACCTTC.

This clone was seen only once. This chain's CDR3 is CASKRDRVNYGYTF. As DNA, the CDR3 is TGTGCCAGCAAAAGGGACAGGGTGAACTATGGCTACACCTTC. This chain connects TRBV5-6 to TRBJ1-2, with 9 bases aligning to TRBD1. This CDR3 is 14 amino acids long. Germline trimming cut 6 bases from V and 2 bases from J; bases unmatched to any gene: 5. Germline-derived CDR1 and CDR2 are SGHDT and YYEEEE.

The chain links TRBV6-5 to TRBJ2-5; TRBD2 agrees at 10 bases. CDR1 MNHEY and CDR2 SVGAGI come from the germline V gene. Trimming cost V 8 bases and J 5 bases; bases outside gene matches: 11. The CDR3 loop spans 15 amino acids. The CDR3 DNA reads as TGTGCCAGCGGGATTAGCGGGGGGAGGAGGGAGACCCAGTACTTC. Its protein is CASGISGGRRETQYF.